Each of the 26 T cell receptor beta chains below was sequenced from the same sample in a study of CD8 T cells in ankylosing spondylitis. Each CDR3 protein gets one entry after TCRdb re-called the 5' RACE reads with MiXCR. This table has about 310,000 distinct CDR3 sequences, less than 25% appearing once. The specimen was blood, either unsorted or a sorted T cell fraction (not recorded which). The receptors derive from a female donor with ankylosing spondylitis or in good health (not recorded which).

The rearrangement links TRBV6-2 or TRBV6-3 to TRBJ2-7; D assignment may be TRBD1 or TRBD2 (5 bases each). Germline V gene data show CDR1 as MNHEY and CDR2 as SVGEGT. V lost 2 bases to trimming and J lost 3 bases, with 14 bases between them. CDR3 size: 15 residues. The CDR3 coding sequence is TGTGCCAGCAGTTACCGAGCAGGGAGATTCTACGAGCAGTACTTC. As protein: CASSYRAGRFYEQYF.

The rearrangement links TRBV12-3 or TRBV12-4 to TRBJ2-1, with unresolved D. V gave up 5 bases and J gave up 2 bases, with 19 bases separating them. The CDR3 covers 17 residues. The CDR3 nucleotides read TGTGCCAGCAGTATGCAAACAGAACACCTAGCCTACAATGAGCAGTTCTTC. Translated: CASSMQTEHLAYNEQFF.

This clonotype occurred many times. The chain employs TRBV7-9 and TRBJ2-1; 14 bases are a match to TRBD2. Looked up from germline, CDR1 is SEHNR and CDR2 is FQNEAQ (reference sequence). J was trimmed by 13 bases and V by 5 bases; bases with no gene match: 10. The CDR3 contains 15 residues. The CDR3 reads CASSLTGTSGRAQFF. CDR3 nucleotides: TGTGCCAGCAGCCTTACCGGGACTAGCGGGAGAGCTCAGTTCTTC.

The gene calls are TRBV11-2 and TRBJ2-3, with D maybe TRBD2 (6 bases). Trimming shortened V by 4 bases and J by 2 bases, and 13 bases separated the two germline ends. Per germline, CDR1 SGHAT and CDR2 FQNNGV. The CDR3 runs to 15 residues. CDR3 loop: CASSSIADYTDTQYF. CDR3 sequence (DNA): TGTGCCAGCAGCTCCATAGCGGATTACACAGATACGCAGTATTTT.

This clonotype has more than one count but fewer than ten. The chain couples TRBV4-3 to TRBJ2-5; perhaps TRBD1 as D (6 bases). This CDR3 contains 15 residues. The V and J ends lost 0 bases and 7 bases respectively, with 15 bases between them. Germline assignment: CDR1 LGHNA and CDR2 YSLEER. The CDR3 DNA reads TGCGCCAGCAGCCAAGATGAGCGGACCAGGGGGACCCAGTACTTC. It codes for CASSQDERTRGTQYF.

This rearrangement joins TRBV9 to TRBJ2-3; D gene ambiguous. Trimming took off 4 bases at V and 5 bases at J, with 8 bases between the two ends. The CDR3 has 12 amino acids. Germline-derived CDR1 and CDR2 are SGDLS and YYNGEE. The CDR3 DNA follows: TGTGCCAGCAGCTGGAAGGGAGATACGCAGTATTTT. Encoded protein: CASSWKGDTQYF.

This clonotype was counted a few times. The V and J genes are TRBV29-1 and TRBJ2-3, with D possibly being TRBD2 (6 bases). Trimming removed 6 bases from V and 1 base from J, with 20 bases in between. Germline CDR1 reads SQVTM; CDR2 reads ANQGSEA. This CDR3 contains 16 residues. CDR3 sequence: CSVRTGRRGRTDTQYF. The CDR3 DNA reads TGCAGCGTCAGGACTGGGCGGAGGGGCCGCACAGATACGCAGTATTTT.

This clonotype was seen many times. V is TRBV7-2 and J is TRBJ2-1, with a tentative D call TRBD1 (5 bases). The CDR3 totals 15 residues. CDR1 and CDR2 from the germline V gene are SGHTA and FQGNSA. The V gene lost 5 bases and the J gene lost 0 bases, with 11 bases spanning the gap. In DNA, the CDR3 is TGTGCCAGCAGCAAGGACATCCTCTCCTACAATGAGCAGTTCTTC. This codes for CASSKDILSYNEQFF.

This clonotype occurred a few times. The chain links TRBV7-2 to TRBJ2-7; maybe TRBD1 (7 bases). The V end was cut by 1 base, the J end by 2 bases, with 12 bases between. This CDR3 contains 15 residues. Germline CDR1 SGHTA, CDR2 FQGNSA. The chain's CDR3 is CASSLGQGGPYEQYF. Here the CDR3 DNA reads TGTGCCAGCAGCTTAGGCCAGGGGGGCCCCTACGAGCAGTACTTC. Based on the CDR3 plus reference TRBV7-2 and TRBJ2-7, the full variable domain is GAGVSQSPSNKVTEKGKDVELRCDPISGHTALYWYRQSLGQGLEFLIYFQGNSAPDKSGLPSDRFSAERTGGSVSTLTIQRTQQEDSAVYLCASSLGQGGPYEQYFGPGTRLTVT.

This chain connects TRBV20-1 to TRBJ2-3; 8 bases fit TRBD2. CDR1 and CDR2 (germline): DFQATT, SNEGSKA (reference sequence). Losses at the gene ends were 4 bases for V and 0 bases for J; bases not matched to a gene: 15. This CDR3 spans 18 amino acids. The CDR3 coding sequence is TGCAGTGCTACTAAGGCGGGGGGCGGGGCTACAAGCACAGATACGCAGTATTTT. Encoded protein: CSATKAGGGATSTDTQYF.

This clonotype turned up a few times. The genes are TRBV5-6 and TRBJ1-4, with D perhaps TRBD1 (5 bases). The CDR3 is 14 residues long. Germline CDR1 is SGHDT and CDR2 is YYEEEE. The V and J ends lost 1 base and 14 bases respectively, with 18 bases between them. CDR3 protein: CASSLRQGFDKLFF. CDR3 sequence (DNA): TGTGCCAGCAGCTTGAGGCAGGGCTTCGATAAGCTGTTTTTT.

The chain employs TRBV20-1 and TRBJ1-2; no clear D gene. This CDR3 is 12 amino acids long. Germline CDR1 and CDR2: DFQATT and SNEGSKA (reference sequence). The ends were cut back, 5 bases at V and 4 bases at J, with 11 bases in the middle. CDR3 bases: TGCAGTGCTTCGCTAGACCTCTATGGCTACACCTTC. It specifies CSASLDLYGYTF.

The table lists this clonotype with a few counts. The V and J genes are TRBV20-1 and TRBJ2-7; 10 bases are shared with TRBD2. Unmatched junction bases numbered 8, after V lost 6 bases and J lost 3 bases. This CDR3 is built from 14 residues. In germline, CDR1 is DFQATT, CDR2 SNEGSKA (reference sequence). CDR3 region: CSALAGSLFYEQYF. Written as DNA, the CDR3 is TGCAGTGCACTAGCGGGAAGTCTTTTCTACGAGCAGTACTTC.

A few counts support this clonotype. The CDR3 sequence: CASSPGVHEQFF. The DNA for the CDR3 is TGTGCCAGCAGTCCGGGGGTCCATGAGCAGTTCTTC. The rearrangement links TRBV6-2 or TRBV6-3 to TRBJ2-1, with D perhaps TRBD2 (6 bases). The CDR3 has 12 residues. Trimming took 5 bases from V and 8 from J, leaving 10 bases between them. Germline V lookup: CDR1 MNHEY, CDR2 SVGEGT.

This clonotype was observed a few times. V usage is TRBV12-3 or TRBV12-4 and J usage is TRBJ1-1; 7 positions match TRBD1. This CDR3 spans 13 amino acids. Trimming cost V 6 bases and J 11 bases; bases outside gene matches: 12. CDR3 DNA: TGTGCCAGCAGGGAATCCGGGACAGTATACGCTTTCTTT. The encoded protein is CASRESGTVYAFF.

The CDR3 here is CASSYYSGYEQFF. CDR3 in DNA: TGTGCCAGCAGTTATTACAGCGGGTATGAGCAGTTCTTC. V gene TRBV12-3 or TRBV12-4 combines with J gene TRBJ2-1, with a tentative D call TRBD2 (6 bases). The CDR3 is 13 amino acids. Trimming removed 4 bases at V and 8 bases at J, with 12 bases between.

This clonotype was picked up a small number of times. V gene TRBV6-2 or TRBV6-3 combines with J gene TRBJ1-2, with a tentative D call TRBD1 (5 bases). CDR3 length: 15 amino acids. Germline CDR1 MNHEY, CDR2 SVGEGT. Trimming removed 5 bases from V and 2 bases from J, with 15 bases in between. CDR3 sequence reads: CASSRPTAGNYGYTF. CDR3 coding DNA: TGTGCCAGCAGTCGACCGACGGCAGGGAACTATGGCTACACCTTC.

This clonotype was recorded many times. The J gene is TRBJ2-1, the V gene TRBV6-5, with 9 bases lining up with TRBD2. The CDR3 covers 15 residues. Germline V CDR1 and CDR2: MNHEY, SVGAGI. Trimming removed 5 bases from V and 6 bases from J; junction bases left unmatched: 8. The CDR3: CASSGGSGRFNEQFF. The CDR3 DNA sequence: TGTGCCAGCAGTGGAGGTAGCGGGAGATTCAATGAGCAGTTCTTC.

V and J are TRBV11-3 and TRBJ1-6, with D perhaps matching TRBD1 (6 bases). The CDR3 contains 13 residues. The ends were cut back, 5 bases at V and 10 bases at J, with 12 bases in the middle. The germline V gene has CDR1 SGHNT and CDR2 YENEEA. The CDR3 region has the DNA TGTGCCAGCAGCGATAGGGGGGACTCACCCCTCCACTTT. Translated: CASSDRGDSPLHF.

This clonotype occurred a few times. The CDR3 loop is CSPLGARNTQYF. In DNA, the CDR3 is TGCAGCCCCCTGGGGGCGCGGAATACGCAGTATTTT. The chain couples TRBV20-1 to TRBJ2-3; D is possibly TRBD1 (6 bases). The CDR3 is 12 residues long. Germline CDR1 reads DFQATT; CDR2 reads SNEGSKA (reference sequence).

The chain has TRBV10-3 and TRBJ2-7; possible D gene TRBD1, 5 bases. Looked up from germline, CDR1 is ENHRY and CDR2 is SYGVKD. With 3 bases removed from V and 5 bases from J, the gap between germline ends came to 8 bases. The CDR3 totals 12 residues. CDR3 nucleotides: TGTGCCATCAGTGAACAGGCCAACGAGCAGTACTTC. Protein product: CAISEQANEQYF.

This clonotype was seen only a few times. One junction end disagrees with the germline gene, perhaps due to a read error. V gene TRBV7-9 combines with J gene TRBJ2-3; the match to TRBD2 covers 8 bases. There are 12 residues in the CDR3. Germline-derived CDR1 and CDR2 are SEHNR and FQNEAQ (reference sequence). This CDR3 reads CASSLAGYTQYF. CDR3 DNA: TGTGCCAGCAGCCTAGCGGGTTATACGCAGTATTTT. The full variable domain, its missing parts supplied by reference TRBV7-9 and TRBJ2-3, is DTGVSQNPRHKITKRGQNVTFRCDPISEHNRLYWYRQTLGQGPEFLTYFQNEAQLEKSRLLSDRFSAERPKGSFSTLEIQRTEQGDSAMYLCASSLAGYTQYFGPGTRLTVL.

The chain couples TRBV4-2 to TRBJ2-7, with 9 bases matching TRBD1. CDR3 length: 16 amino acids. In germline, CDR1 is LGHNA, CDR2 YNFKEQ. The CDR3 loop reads CESCCARDRVSREQYF. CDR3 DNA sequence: TGTGAGAGCTGTTGCGCTCGGGACAGGGTATCTAGGGAGCAGTACTTC.

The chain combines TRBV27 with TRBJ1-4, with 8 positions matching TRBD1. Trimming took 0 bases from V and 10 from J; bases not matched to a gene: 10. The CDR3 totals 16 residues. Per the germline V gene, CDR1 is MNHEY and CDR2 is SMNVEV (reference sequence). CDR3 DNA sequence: TGTGCCAGCAGTTTATCAACCGGGACAGGACATGGAAAACTGTTTTTT. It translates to CASSLSTGTGHGKLFF.

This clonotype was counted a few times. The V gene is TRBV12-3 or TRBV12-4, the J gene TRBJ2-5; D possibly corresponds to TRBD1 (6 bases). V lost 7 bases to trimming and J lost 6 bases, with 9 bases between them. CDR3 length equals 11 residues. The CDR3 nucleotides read TGTGCCAGCACAGGGGCGCAGACCCAGTACTTC. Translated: CASTGAQTQYF.

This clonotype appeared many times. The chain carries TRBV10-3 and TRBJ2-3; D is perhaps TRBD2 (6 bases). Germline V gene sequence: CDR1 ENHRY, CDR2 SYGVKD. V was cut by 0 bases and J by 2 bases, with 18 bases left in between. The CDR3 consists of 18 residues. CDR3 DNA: TGTGCCATCAGTGAGTCACCTGGCTTAGCGGAGAACACAGATACGCAGTATTTT. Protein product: CAISESPGLAENTDTQYF.